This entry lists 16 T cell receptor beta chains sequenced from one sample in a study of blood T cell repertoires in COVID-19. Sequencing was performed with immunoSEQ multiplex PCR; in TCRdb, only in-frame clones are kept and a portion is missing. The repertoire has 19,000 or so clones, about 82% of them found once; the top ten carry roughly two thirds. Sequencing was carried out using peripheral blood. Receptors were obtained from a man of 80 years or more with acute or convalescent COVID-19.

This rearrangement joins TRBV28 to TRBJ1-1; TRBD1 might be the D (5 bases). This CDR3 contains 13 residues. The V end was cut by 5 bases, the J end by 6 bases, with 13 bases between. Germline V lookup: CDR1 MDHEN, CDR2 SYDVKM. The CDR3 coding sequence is TGTGCCAGCAGTATCTCGACGGGGGCTGAAGCTTTCTTT. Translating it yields CASSISTGAEAFF.

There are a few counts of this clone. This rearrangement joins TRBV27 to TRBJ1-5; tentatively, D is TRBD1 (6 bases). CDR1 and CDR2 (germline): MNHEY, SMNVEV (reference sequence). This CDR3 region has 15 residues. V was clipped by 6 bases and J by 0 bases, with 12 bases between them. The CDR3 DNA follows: TGTGCCAGCAGCAGGACAGTTTATAGCAATCAGCCCCAGCATTTT. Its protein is CASSRTVYSNQPQHF.

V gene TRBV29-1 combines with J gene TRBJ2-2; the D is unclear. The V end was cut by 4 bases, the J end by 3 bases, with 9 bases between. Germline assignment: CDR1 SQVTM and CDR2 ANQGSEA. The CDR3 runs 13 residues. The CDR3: CSVAHRDTGELFF. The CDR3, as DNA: TGCAGCGTTGCTCACAGAGACACCGGGGAGCTGTTTTTT.

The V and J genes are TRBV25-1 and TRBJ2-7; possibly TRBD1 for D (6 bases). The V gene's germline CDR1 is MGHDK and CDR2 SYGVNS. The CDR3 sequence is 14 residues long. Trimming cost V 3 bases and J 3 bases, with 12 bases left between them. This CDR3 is CASSERQAGYEQYF. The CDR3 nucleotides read TGTGCCAGCAGTGAGAGACAGGCGGGCTACGAGCAGTACTTC.

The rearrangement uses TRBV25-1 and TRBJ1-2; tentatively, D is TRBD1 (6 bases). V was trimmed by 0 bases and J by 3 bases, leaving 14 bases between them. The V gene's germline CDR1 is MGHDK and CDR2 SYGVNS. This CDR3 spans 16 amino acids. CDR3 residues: CASSEYLGAGDYGYTF. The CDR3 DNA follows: TGTGCCAGCAGTGAATATCTGGGGGCCGGGGACTATGGCTACACCTTC.

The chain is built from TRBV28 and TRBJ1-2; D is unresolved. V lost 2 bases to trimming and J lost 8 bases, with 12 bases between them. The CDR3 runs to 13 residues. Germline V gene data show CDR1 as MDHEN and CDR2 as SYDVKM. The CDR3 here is CASSLVSGRGYTF. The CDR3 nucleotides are TGTGCCAGCAGTTTAGTTTCTGGCCGCGGCTACACCTTC.

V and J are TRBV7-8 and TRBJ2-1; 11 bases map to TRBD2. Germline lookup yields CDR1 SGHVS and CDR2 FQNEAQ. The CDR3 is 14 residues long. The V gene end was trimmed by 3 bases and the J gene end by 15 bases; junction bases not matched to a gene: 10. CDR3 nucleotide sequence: TGTGCCAGCAGCTTTGACTTAGCGGGGGGGGTCTGGTTCTTC. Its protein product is CASSFDLAGGVWFF.

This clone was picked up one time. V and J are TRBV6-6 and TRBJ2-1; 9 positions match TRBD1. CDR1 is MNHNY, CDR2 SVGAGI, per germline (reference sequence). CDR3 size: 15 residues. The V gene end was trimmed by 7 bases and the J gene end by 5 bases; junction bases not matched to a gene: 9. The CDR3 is CASIDPGQGNNEQFF. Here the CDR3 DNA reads TGTGCCAGCATCGATCCGGGACAGGGAAACAATGAGCAGTTCTTC.

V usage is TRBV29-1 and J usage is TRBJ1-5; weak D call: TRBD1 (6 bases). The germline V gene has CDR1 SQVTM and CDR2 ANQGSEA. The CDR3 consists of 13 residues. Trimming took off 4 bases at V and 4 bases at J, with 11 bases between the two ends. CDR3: CSVAYRDNQPQHF. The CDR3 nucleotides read TGCAGCGTTGCGTACAGGGATAATCAGCCCCAGCATTTT.

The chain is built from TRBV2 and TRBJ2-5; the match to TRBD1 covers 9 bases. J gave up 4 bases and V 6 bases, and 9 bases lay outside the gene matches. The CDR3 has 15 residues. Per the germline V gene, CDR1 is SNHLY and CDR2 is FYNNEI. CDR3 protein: CASREGTGSVETQYF. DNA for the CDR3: TGTGCCAGCAGAGAGGGGACAGGGAGTGTAGAGACCCAGTACTTC. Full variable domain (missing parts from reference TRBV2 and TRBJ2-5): EPEVTQTPSHQVTQMGQEVILRCVPISNHLYFYWYRQILGQKVEFLVSFYNNEISEKSEIFDDQFSVERPDGSNFTLKIRSTKLEDSAMYFCASREGTGSVETQYFGPGTRLLVL.

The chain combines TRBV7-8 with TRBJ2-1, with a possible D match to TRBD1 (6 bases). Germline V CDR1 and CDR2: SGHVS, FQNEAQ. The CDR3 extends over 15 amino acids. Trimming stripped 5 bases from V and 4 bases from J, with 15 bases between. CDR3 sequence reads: CASSPPIGGYNEQFF. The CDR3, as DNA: TGTGCCAGCAGCCCCCCGATAGGGGGTTACAATGAGCAGTTCTTC.

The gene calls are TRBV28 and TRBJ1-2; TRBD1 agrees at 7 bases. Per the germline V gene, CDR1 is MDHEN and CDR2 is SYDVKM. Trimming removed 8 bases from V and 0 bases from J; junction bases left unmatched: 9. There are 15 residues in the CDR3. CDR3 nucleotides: TGTGCCAGCTCCCTAGCAGGGGGAACTAACTATGGCTACACCTTC. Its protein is CASSLAGGTNYGYTF.

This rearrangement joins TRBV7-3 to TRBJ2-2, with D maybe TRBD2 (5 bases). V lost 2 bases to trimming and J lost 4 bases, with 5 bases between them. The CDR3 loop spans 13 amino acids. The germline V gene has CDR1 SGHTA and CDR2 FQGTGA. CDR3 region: CASSLGSTGELFF. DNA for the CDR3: TGTGCCAGCAGCTTAGGGAGCACCGGGGAGCTGTTTTTT.

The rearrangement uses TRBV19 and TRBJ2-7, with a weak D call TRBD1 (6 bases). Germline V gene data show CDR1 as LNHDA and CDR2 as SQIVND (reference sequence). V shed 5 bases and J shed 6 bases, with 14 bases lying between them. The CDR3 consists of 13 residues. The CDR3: CASSPQQTGEQYF. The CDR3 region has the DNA TGTGCCAGTAGTCCTCAACAGACAGGCGAGCAGTACTTC.

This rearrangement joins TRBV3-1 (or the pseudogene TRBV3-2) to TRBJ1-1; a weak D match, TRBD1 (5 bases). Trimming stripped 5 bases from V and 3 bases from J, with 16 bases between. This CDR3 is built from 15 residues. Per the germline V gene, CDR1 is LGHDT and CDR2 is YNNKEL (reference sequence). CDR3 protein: CASSGLGALYTEAFF. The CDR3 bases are TGTGCCAGCAGCGGCCTAGGGGCGTTGTACACTGAAGCTTTCTTT.

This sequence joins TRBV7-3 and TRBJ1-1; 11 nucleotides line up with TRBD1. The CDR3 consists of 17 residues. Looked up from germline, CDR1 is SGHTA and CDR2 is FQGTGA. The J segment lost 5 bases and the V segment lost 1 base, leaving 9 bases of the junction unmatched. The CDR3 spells CASSLMGGQGAQTEAFF. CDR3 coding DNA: TGTGCCAGCAGCTTAATGGGAGGACAGGGGGCTCAAACTGAAGCTTTCTTT.